This T cell receptor (beta chain) was sequenced for a study of identical twins. Notes on the study in general: For zero-insertion analyses, partial confounding could come from invariant MAIT and iNKT cells.

This clonotype was seen repeatedly, ten times or more. Its antigen remains unidentified. In TCRdb, the 5' RACE reads were re-called with MiXCR into one record per CDR3 protein. This sample has approximately 300,000 distinct CDR3 sequences; roughly 9.7% occur once, and the top ten carry 6% to 8.5%. This same sample was also part of a study on yellow fever vaccine responses in identical twins.

This receptor was obtained from a young woman in good health. The specimen sequenced was CD8+ T cells sorted from blood.

The CDR3 DNA follows: TGTGCCACCTCGGAGGACCAATGGGAGAACACTGAAGCTTTCTTT. Translation gives CATSEDQWENTEAFF. J is TRBJ1-1 and V is TRBV15; no clear D. The V end lost 8 bases, the J end lost 1 base, and 17 bases lay between the germline ends. The CDR3 loop spans 15 amino acids. CDR1 and CDR2 (germline): LNHNV, YYDKDF (reference sequence).